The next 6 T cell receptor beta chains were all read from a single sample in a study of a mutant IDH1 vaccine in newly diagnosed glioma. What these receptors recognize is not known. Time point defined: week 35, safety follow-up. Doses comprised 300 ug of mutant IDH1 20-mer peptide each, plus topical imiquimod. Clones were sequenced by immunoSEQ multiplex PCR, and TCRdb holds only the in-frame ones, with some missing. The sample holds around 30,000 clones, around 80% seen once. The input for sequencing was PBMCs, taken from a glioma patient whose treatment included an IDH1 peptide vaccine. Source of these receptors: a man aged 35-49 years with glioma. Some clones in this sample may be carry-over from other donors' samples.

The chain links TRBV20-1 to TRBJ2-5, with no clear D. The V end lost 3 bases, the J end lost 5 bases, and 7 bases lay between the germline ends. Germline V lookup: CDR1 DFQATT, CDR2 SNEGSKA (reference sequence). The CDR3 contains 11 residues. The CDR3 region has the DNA TGCAGTGCTAGCTTGGGGGAGACCCAGTACTTC. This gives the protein CSASLGETQYF.

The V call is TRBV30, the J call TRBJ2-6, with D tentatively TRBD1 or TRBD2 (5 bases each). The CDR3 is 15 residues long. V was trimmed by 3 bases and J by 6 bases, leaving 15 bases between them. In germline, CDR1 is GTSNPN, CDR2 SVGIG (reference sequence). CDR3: CAWRPSGLKANVLTF. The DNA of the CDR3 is TGTGCCTGGAGACCGTCGGGGCTTAAGGCCAACGTCCTGACTTTC.

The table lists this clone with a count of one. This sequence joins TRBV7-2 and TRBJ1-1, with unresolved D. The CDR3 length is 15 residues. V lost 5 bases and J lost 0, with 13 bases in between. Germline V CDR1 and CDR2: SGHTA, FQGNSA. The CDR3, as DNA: TGTGCCAGCAGCCCTACCATCTTTCTGAACACTGAAGCTTTCTTT. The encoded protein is CASSPTIFLNTEAFF.

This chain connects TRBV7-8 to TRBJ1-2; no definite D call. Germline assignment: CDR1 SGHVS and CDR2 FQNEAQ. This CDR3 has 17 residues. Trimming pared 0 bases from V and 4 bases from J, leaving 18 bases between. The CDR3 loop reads CASSLAPRSVGSYGYTF. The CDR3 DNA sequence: TGTGCCAGCAGCTTAGCGCCTCGTAGTGTCGGGAGCTATGGCTACACCTTC.

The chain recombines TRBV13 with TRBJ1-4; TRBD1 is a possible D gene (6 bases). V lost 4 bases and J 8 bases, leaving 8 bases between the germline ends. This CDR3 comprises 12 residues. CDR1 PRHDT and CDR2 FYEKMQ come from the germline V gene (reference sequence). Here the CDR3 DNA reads TGTGCCAGCAGCTCCCAGGGGGAAAAACTGTTTTTT. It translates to CASSSQGEKLFF. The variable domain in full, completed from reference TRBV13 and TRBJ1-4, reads AAGVIQSPRHLIKEKRETATLKCYPIPRHDTVYWYQQGPGQDPQFLISFYEKMQSDKGSIPDRFSAQQFSDYHSELNMSSLELGDSALYFCASSSQGEKLFFGSGTQLSVL.

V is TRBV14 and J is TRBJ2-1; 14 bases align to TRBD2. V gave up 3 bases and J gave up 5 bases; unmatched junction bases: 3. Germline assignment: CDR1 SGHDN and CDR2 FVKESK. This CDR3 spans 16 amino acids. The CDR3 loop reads CASSHRTSGGNNEQFF. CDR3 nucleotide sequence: TGTGCCAGCAGCCATCGGACTAGCGGGGGGAACAATGAGCAGTTCTTC.